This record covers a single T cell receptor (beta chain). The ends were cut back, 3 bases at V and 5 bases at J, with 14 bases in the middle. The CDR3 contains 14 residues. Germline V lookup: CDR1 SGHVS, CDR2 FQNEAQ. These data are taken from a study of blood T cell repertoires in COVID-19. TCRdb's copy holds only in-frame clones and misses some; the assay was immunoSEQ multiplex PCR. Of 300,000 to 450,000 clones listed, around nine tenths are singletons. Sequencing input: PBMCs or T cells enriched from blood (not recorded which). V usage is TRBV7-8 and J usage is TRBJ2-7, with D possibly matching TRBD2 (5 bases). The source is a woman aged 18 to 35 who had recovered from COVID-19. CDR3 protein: CASSFSRRRNEQYF. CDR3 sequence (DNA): TGTGCCAGCAGCTTCAGTCGGAGGCGAAACGAGCAGTACTTC.